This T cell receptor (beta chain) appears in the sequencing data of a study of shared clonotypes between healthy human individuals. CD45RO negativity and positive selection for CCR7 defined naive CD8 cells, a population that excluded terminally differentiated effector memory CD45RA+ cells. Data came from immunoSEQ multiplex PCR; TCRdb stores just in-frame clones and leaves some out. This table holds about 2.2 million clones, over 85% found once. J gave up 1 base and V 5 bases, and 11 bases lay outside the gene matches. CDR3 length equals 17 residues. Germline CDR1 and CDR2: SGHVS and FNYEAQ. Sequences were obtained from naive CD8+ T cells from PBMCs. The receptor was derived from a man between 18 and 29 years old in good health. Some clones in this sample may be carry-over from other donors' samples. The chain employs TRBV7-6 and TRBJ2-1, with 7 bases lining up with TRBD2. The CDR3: CASSISSGGDSYNEQFF. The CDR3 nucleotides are TGTGCCAGCAGCATAAGTTCGGGGGGTGATTCCTACAATGAGCAGTTCTTC.